The following is a T cell receptor beta chain sequence with its context. Germline V CDR1 and CDR2: MGHDK, SYGVNS. The CDR3 covers 13 residues. The V end was cut by 6 bases, the J end by 9 bases, with 15 bases between. Using immunoSEQ multiplex PCR, the repertoire was profiled, and TCRdb retains in-frame clones only, with some absent. The repertoire consists of around 26,000 clones, with roughly 80% occurring once and the leading ten covering nearly 8%. In every patient, relapse followed autologous stem cell transplantation, while exposure to brentuximab vedotin differed. These data belong to a study of PD-1 blockade in classical Hodgkin lymphoma.

This clonotype originated in a human donor with classical Hodgkin lymphoma. V gene TRBV25-1 combines with J gene TRBJ1-5; D is unresolved. Specimen: peripheral blood mononuclear cells (PBMCs), collected before the second cycle of nivolumab. The CDR3 coding sequence is TGTGCCAGCAGCACGGACGGGAAGGGGCCCCAGCATTTT. Residues: CASSTDGKGPQHF.